This TCR beta chain was recorded in a study of T-cell reconstitution after alpha-beta-depleted transplantation in children. General study findings and limits: Alpha-beta T cells about two months after transplant reportedly derived from several hundred expanded graft clones.

This clonotype was detected many times. The antigen remains unidentified. Molecular barcoding with unique molecular identifiers was used for the TCRbeta library. MiXCR was run by TCRdb on the PCR reads, yielding one entry per CDR3 protein. The sample lists about 600,000 distinct CDR3 sequences, over 10% seen once, with about 2.2% in the top ten. The clonotype was recovered from a male patient younger than 18 who had a stem cell transplant for acute myeloid leukemia, so the T cells may come from the graft donor. This specimen consisted of PBMCs, mostly from graft donor cells, obtained 360 days after TCRalphabeta/CD19-depleted stem cell transplant.

The chain's CDR3 is CASSLLTSGDQFF. The CDR3 coding sequence is TGTGCCAGCAGTCTCCTGACTAGCGGGGATCAGTTCTTC. The rearrangement uses TRBV12-3 or TRBV12-4 and TRBJ2-1; TRBD2 aligns across 11 bases. V was pared by 5 bases and J by 13 bases, with 7 bases of the junction left unmatched. The CDR3 has 13 amino acids.